This T cell receptor (beta chain) derives from a study of T cells in Graves' hyperthyroidism and ophthalmopathy. Notes on the study in general: It was a median around 6 months before onset that the model predicted ophthalmopathy.

Amplification of TCR beta CDR3 regions was performed using RNA transcripts as template. The primer set for the first-round RT-PCR of the TCR CDR3 was HTBI. TCRdb independently ran MiXCR on the multiplex PCR reads; one entry per CDR3 protein. In the table there are fewer than 450,000 distinct CDR3 sequences, about 17% of which are singletons. Ten or more counts support this clonotype. Its target is not known. The CDR3 runs to 14 residues. Losses at the gene ends were 4 bases for V and 4 bases for J; bases not matched to a gene: 4. The germline V gene encodes CDR1 SGHRS and CDR2 YFSETQ. Diagnostic decisions used clinical symptoms, serum thyroxine and TRAb, thyroid ultrasound and orbital computed tomography.

Sequenced sample: blood. The TCR sequence derives from a woman under 40 with Graves' hyperthyroidism that later progressed to Graves' ophthalmopathy. This chain connects TRBV5-1 to TRBJ1-2; 10 nucleotides match TRBD1. The CDR3 DNA reads TGCGCCAGCAGCATCGGACAGGGGGGCTATGGCTACACCTTC. Translated: CASSIGQGGYGYTF.